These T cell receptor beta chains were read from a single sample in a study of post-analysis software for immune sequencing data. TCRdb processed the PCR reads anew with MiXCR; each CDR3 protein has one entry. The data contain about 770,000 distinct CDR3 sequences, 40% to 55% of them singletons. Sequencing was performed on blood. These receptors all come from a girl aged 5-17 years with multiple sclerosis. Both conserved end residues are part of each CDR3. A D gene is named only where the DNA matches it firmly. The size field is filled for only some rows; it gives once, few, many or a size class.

CASSSSSRALEANVLTF	TGTGCCAGCAGTTCGAGTTCCAGGGCCCTGGAGGCCAACGTCCTGACTTTC	-	TRBV12-3/TRBV12-4	-	TRBJ2-6	17
CASSLSGTSSYNEQFF	TGCGCCAGCAGCCTATCCGGAACTAGCTCCTACAATGAGCAGTTCTTC	-	TRBV4-1	few	TRBJ2-1	16
CASSLKKYSSYEQYF	TGTGCCAGCAGCTTAAAAAAGTATTCGTCCTACGAGCAGTACTTC	-	TRBV13	-	TRBJ2-7	15
CASSPVPYYGYTF	TGTGCCAGCAGTCCAGTACCCTACTATGGCTACACCTTC	-	TRBV28	-	TRBJ1-2	13
CSVIGGNQNSIPGKQYF	TGCAGTGTTATAGGGGGGAACCAAAACTCTATCCCCGGAAAACAGTACTTC	-	TRBV20-1	-	TRBJ2-5	17
CASTWGPNEQFF	TGTGCCAGCACCTGGGGCCCCAATGAGCAGTTCTTC	-	TRBV7-2	few	TRBJ2-1	12
CASSIATGGPYGYTF	TGTGCCAGCAGCATAGCGACAGGTGGCCCTTATGGCTACACCTTC	-	TRBV7-9	few	TRBJ1-2	15
CSANGLAASYEQYF	TGCAGTGCAAATGGACTAGCGGCCTCCTACGAGCAGTACTTC	TRBD2	TRBV20-1	once	TRBJ2-7	14
CASTPPGLDPNEQFF	TGTGCCAGCACCCCACCCGGACTAGACCCCAATGAGCAGTTCTTC	TRBD2	TRBV28	-	TRBJ2-1	15
CATSDQWGANNEQFF	TGTGCCACCAGTGATCAATGGGGGGCCAACAATGAGCAGTTCTTC	-	TRBV24-1	few	TRBJ2-1	15
CAISASPSGLYNEQFF	TGTGCCATCAGTGCCTCTCCATCGGGACTCTACAATGAGCAGTTCTTC	-	TRBV10-3	few	TRBJ2-1	16
CSARAKTSGNEQFF	TGCAGTGCTAGAGCCAAGACTAGCGGCAATGAGCAGTTCTTC	TRBD2	TRBV20-1	-	TRBJ2-1	14
CSVDKPLGAEAFF	TGCAGCGTTGACAAGCCACTTGGGGCTGAAGCTTTCTTT	-	TRBV29-1	-	TRBJ1-1	13
CSATSGRRLADNEQFF	TGCAGTGCTACATCGGGCCGGAGACTAGCGGACAATGAGCAGTTCTTC	TRBD2	TRBV20-1	-	TRBJ2-1	16
CASSLLRLAGGQDNEQFF	TGCGCCAGCAGCTTGCTCAGACTAGCGGGAGGGCAGGACAATGAGCAGTTCTTC	TRBD2	TRBV5-1	many	TRBJ2-1	18
CASSYAPGRSYEQYF	TGTGCCAGCAGTTATGCCCCGGGTCGCTCCTACGAGCAGTACTTC	-	TRBV27	once	TRBJ2-7	15
CASSGGPSGGSNNEQYF	TGTGCCAGCAGTGGGGGGCCCTCGGGGGGCTCGAACAATGAGCAGTACTTC	-	TRBV6-1	-	TRBJ2-7	17
CASTLTGGQETQYF	TGCGCCAGCACTCTGACGGGGGGACAAGAGACCCAGTACTTC	TRBD2	TRBV5-1	few	TRBJ2-5	14
CASSQDGFASIRNNEQFF	TGTGCCAGCAGCCAAGATGGGTTCGCTTCCATCAGGAACAATGAGCAGTTCTTC	-	TRBV4-2	once	TRBJ2-1	18
CSASVGTVPPYGYTF	TGCAGTGCTAGTGTAGGGACAGTGCCTCCCTATGGCTACACCTTC	TRBD1	TRBV20-1	-	TRBJ1-2	15
CASSLGGIGSYEQYF	TGTGCCAGCAGCCTAGGAGGGATCGGGTCCTACGAGCAGTACTTC	-	TRBV3-1	-	TRBJ2-7	15
CASSPGTSGPLSYNEQFF	TGTGCCAGCAGTCCCGGGACTAGCGGACCTCTCTCCTACAATGAGCAGTTCTTC	TRBD2	TRBV12-3/TRBV12-4	-	TRBJ2-1	18
CASSVAGGGYTF	TGTGCCAGCAGCGTCGCAGGGGGCGGCTACACCTTC	TRBD1	TRBV9	-	TRBJ1-2	12
CASSFGGREQETQYF	TGCGCCAGCAGCTTCGGGGGAAGGGAACAAGAGACCCAGTACTTC	-	TRBV5-1	few	TRBJ2-5	15
CASSPGLAGQYNEQFF	TGTGCCAGCAGCCCGGGACTAGCGGGTCAGTACAATGAGCAGTTCTTC	TRBD2	TRBV7-8	-	TRBJ2-1	16
CSARGQGDYGYTF	TGCAGTGCTAGAGGTCAGGGCGACTATGGCTACACCTTC	-	TRBV20-1	-	TRBJ1-2	13
CASSLGTGQLGNIQYF	TGCGCCAGCAGCCTCGGGACAGGACAATTGGGGAACATTCAGTACTTC	TRBD1	TRBV5-1	-	TRBJ2-4	16
CASSLRTGPNEQFF	TGCGCCAGCAGCTTAAGGACTGGGCCAAATGAGCAGTTCTTC	-	TRBV5-1	-	TRBJ2-1	14
CSARDRAGRLFF	TGCAGTGCCCGGGACAGAGCCGGGCGTCTGTTTTTT	TRBD1	TRBV20-1	-	TRBJ1-4	12
CASTSAHNEQFF	TGTGCCAGCACATCAGCACACAATGAGCAGTTCTTC	-	TRBV28	few	TRBJ2-1	12
CSVEGLAGVREETQYF	TGCAGCGTTGAGGGACTAGCGGGAGTAAGGGAGGAGACCCAGTACTTC	TRBD2	TRBV29-1	-	TRBJ2-5	16
CASSIGTGIYEQYF	TGTGCCAGCAGCATCGGGACAGGGATCTACGAGCAGTACTTC	TRBD1	TRBV7-6	-	TRBJ2-7	14
CASSYLGGDQETQYF	TGTGCCAGCAGTTACCTAGGGGGGGACCAAGAGACCCAGTACTTC	-	TRBV6-6	-	TRBJ2-5	15
CATCREGRSTDTQYF	TGTGCCACCTGCAGAGAGGGGAGAAGCACAGATACGCAGTATTTT	-	TRBV15	-	TRBJ2-3	15
CASSLAIITSGSSRVDTQYF	TGTGCCAGCAGCTTAGCGATAATAACTAGCGGGAGCTCTCGGGTAGATACGCAGTATTTT	TRBD2	TRBV7-2	few	TRBJ2-3	20
CASSPGPGLAEYNEQFF	TGTGCCAGCAGCCCCGGCCCGGGACTAGCGGAGTACAATGAGCAGTTCTTC	TRBD2	TRBV11-3	-	TRBJ2-1	17
CSVESGNSYNEQFF	TGCAGCGTTGAAAGCGGGAACTCCTACAATGAGCAGTTCTTC	TRBD2	TRBV29-1	few	TRBJ2-1	14
CASSLLTSGRAVETQYF	TGTGCCAGCAGTTTATTGACTAGCGGGAGGGCCGTGGAGACCCAGTACTTC	TRBD2	TRBV27	-	TRBJ2-5	17
CASSSRRGRHTQYF	TGTGCCAGCAGTTCGCGCCGGGGGCGTCATACGCAGTATTTT	-	TRBV12-3/TRBV12-4	few	TRBJ2-3	14
CASSVDGNTEAFF	TGTGCCAGCAGTGTGGACGGGAACACTGAAGCTTTCTTT	-	TRBV6-5	-	TRBJ1-1	13
CASSGATTHAYEQYF	TGTGCCAGCAGCGGGGCCACGACACACGCCTACGAGCAGTACTTC	-	TRBV7-9	few	TRBJ2-7	15
CASSRQGIHIQYF	TGTGCCAGCAGTAGACAGGGCATCCACATTCAGTACTTC	TRBD1	TRBV28	-	TRBJ2-4	13